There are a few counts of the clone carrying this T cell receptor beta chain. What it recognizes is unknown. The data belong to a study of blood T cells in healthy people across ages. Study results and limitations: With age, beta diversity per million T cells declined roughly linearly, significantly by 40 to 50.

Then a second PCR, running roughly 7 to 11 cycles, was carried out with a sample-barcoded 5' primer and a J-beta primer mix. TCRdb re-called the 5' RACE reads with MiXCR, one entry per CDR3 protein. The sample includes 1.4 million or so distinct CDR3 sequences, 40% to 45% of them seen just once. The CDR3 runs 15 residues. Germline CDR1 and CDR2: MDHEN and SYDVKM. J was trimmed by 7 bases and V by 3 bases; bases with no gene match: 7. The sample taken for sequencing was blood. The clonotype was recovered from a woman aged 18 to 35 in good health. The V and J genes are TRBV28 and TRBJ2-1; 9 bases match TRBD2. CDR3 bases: TGTGCCAGCAGTTTTGATAGCGGGAGCCGAAATGAGCAGTTCTTC. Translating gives CASSFDSGSRNEQFF.